The text below deals with one T cell receptor beta chain. In germline, CDR1 is MNHEY, CDR2 SMNVEV (reference sequence). J gave up 1 base and V 3 bases, and 8 bases lay outside the gene matches. The CDR3 is 17 amino acids. The sample belongs to a study of OX40 agonist ivuxolimab in advanced cancers. Sequencing used immunoSEQ multiplex PCR; TCRdb keeps in-frame clones, though not all of them. Of 58,000 or so clones listed, approximately 89% are singletons. This sequence was found in an adult with an advanced solid tumor such as melanoma, head and neck, liver or kidney cancer. V usage is TRBV27 and J usage is TRBJ2-3, with 9 positions matching TRBD2. The material sequenced was CD4+ or CD8+ T cells sorted from blood, taken in a trial of the OX40 agonist ivuxolimab. The CDR3 region has the DNA TGTGCCAGCAGTTTGTCAGCGGGGGGCTTCGGCACAGATACGCAGTATTTT. Protein sequence: CASSLSAGGFGTDTQYF.